This TCR beta chain was identified during a study of T cell changes during pregnancy in multiple sclerosis. Measured with immunoSEQ multiplex PCR; TCRdb has only the in-frame clones, and not every one. Counted here are tens of thousands of clones, 92% occurring once; the ten biggest clones make up 1.5% to 2.5%. Germline CDR1 reads SGHDT; CDR2 reads YYEEEE. Trimming took 4 bases from V and 4 from J, leaving 29 bases between them. The CDR3 runs to 19 residues. V is TRBV5-6 and J is TRBJ1-2; weak D call: TRBD1 (6 bases). This sequence originates from a female donor with multiple sclerosis, enrolled in a pregnancy study. Sequences were derived from peripheral blood, sampled in the second trimester of pregnancy. CDR3 DNA sequence: TGTGCCAGCAGCCTCGACCCTCTGCAAACAGGGAGCACAACCTATGGCTACACCTTC. Translating gives CASSLDPLQTGSTTYGYTF.